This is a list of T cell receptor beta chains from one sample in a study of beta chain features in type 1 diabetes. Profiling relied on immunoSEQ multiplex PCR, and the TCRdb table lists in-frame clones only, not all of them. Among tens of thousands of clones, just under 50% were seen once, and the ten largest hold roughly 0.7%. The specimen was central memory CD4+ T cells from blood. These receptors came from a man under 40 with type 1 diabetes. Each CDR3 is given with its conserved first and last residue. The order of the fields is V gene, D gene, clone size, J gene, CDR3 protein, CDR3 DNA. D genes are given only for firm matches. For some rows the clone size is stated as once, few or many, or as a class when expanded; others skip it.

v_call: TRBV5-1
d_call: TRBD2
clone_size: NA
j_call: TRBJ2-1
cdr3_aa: CASRSGGEYNEQFF
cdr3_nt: TGCGCCAGCAGAAGCGGGGGGGAATACAATGAGCAGTTCTTC

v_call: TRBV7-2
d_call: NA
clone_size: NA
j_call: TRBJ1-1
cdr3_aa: CASSLGWTAGGTEAFF
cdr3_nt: TGTGCCAGCAGCTTAGGGTGGACAGCGGGAGGCACTGAAGCTTTCTTT

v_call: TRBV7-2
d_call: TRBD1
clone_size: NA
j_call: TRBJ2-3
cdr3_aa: CASSSGQGGDTQYF
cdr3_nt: TGTGCCAGCAGCTCCGGACAGGGTGGAGATACGCAGTATTTT

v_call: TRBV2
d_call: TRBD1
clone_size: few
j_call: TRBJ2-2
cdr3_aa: CASSALGQEGGELFF
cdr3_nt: TGTGCCAGCAGTGCTTTAGGACAGGAAGGCGGGGAGCTGTTTTTT

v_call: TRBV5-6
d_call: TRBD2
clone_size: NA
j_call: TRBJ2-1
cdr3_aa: CASSSKAGGYYNEQFF
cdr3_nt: TGTGCCAGCAGCTCAAAAGCGGGGGGATACTACAATGAGCAGTTCTTC

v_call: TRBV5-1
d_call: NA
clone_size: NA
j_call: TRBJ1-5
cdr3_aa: CASSFLAGGYQPQHF
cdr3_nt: TGCGCCAGCAGCTTTTTGGCAGGAGGCTATCAGCCCCAGCATTTT

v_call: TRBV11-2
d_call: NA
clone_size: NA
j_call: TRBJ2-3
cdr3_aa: CASSLDLGAAHTQYF
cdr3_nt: TGTGCCAGCAGCTTAGATCTAGGGGCCGCCCATACGCAGTATTTT

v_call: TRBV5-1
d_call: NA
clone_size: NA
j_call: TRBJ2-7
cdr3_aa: CASSFGGSSSYEQYF
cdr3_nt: TGCGCCAGCAGCTTTGGCGGCTCCAGCTCCTACGAGCAGTACTTC

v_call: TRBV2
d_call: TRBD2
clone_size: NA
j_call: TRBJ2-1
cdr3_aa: CASRRLAGGWDEQFF
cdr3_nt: TGTGCCAGCAGGCGTCTAGCGGGAGGTTGGGATGAGCAGTTCTTC

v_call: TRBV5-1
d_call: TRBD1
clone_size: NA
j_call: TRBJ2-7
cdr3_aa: CASSLDPGGMYEQYF
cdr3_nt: TGCGCCAGCAGCTTGGATCCAGGGGGAATGTACGAGCAGTACTTC

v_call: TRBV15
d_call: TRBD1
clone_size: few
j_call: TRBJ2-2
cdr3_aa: CATSTGQGIAGELFF
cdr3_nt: TGTGCCACCAGTACGGGACAGGGCATTGCCGGGGAGCTGTTTTTT

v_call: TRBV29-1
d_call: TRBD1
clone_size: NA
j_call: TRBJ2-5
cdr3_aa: CSVGQDRGGTQYF
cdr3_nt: TGCAGCGTTGGTCAAGACAGGGGGGGGACCCAGTACTTC

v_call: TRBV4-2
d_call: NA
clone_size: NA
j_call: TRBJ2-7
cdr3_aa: CASSQDPGSYEQYF
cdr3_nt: TGTGCCAGCAGCCAAGATCCCGGCTCCTACGAGCAGTACTTC

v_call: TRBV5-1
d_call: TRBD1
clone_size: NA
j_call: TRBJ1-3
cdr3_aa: CASSLGDRGSGNTIYF
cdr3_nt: TGCGCCAGCAGCTTGGGCGACAGGGGCTCTGGAAACACCATATATTTT

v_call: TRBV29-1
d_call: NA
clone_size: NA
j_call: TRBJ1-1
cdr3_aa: CSVEDLQRTTEAFF
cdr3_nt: TGCAGCGTTGAAGATCTTCAGCGCACCACTGAAGCTTTCTTT

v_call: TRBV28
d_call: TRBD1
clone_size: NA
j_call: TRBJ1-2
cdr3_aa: CASSSRDRDGYTF
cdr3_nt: TGTGCCAGCAGTTCCCGGGACAGAGATGGCTACACCTTC

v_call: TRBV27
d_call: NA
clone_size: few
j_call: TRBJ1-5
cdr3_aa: CASSATGNQPQHF
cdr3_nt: TGTGCCAGCAGTGCGACCGGGAATCAGCCCCAGCATTTT

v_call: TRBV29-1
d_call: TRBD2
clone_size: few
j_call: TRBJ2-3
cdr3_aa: CSGGRTSGGAGDTQYF
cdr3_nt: TGCAGCGGTGGGCGGACTAGCGGGGGGGCTGGAGATACGCAGTATTTT

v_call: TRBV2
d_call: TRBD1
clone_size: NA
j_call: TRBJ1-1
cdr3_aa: CASMQGVGTEAFF
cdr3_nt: TGTGCCAGCATGCAGGGGGTTGGTACTGAAGCTTTCTTT

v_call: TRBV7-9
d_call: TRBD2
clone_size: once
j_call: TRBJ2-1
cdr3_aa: CASSFDGLAGLNEQFF
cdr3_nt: TGTGCCAGCAGCTTCGATGGACTAGCGGGACTCAATGAGCAGTTCTTC

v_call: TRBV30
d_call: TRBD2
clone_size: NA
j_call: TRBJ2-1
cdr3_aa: CAWSSGGNEQFF
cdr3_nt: TGTGCCTGGAGTAGCGGGGGCAATGAGCAGTTCTTC

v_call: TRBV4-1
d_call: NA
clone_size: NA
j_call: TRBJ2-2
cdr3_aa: CASSRIDMGQASGELFF
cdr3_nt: TGCGCCAGCAGCCGAATAGATATGGGGCAGGCGAGCGGGGAGCTGTTTTTT

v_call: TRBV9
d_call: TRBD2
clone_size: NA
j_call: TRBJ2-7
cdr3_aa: CASSVGGGNAYEQYF
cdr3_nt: TGTGCCAGCAGCGTAGGCGGGGGGAACGCCTACGAGCAGTACTTC

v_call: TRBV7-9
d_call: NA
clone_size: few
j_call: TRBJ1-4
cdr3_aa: CASRSGRGSNEKLFF
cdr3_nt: TGTGCCAGCAGGAGCGGGAGGGGCTCTAATGAAAAACTGTTTTTT

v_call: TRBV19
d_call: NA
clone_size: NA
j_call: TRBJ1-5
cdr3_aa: CASKRQSNQPQHF
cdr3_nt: TGTGCCAGTAAGAGGCAGAGCAATCAGCCCCAGCATTTT

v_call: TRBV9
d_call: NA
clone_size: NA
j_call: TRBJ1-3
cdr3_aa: CASSEHVSGNTIYF
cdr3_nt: TGTGCCAGCAGCGAACACGTCTCTGGAAACACCATATATTTT

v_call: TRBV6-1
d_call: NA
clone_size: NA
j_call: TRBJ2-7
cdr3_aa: CASTSPGANYEQYF
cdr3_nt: TGTGCCAGCACGTCCCCGGGAGCCAACTACGAGCAGTACTTC

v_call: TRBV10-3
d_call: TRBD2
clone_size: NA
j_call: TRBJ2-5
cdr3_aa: CAISVREDQETQYF
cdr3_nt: TGTGCCATCAGTGTGCGGGAGGACCAAGAGACCCAGTACTTC

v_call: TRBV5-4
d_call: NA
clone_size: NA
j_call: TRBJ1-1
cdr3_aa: CASSLDTNTEAFF
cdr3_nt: TGTGCCAGCAGCTTGGACACGAACACTGAAGCTTTCTTT

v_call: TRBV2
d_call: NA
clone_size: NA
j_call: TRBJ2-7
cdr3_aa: CASSFDTFYEQYF
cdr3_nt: TGTGCCAGCAGTTTCGACACCTTCTACGAGCAGTACTTC

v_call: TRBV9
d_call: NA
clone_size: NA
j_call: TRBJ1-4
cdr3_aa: CASSVGTARLSNEKLFF
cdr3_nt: TGTGCCAGCAGCGTAGGAACAGCGAGACTATCTAATGAAAAACTGTTTTTT

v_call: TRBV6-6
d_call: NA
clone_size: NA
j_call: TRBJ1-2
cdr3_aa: CASSWAADYGYTF
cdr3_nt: TGTGCCAGCAGTTGGGCAGCCGACTATGGCTACACCTTC

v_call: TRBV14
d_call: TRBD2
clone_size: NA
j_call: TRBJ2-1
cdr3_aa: CASSRTSGRNNEQFF
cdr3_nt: TGTGCCAGCAGTCGGACTAGCGGGAGGAACAATGAGCAGTTCTTC

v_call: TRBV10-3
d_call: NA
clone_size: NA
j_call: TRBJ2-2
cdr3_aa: CAISDQRKGPGELFF
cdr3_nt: TGTGCCATCAGTGATCAGCGGAAAGGACCCGGGGAGCTGTTTTTT

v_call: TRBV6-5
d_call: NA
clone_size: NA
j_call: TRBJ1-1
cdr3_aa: CASGGFGTEAFF
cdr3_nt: TGTGCCAGCGGAGGGTTCGGCACTGAAGCTTTCTTT

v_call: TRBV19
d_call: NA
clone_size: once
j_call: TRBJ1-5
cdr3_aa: CASSISGVQPQHF
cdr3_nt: TGTGCCAGTAGTATTTCCGGGGTCCAGCCCCAGCATTTT

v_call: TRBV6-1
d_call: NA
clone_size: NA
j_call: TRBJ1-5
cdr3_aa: CASSGTNQPQHF
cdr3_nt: TGTGCCAGCAGTGGGACTAATCAGCCCCAGCATTTT

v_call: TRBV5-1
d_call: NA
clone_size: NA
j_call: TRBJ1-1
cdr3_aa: CASSRGQGLWYTEAFF
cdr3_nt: TGCGCCAGCAGTCGAGGGCAGGGGCTGTGGTACACTGAAGCTTTCTTT

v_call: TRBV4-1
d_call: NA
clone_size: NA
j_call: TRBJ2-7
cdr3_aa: CASSQPPGTGAYEQYF
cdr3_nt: TGCGCCAGCAGCCAGCCCCCGGGGACTGGCGCCTACGAGCAGTACTTC

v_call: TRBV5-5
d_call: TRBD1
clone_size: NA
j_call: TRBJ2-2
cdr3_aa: CASSLGQGAHTGELFF
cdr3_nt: TGTGCCAGCAGCTTGGGACAGGGCGCGCACACCGGGGAGCTGTTTTTT

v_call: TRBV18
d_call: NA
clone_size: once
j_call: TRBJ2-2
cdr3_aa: CASSRTENTGELFF
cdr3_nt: TGTGCCAGCTCACGTACAGAGAACACCGGGGAGCTGTTTTTT

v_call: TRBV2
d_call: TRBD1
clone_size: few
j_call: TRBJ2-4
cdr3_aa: CASSERQGQNIQYF
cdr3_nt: TGTGCCAGCAGTGAAAGACAGGGCCAAAACATTCAGTACTTC

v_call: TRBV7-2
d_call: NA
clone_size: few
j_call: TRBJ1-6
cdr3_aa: CASSLGGGGNSPLHF
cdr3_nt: TGTGCCAGCAGCTTAGGCGGTGGTGGGAATTCACCCCTCCACTTT

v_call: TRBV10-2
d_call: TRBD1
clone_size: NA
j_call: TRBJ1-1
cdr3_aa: CASRLDRAGTEAFF
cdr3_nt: TGCGCCAGCAGACTGGACAGGGCGGGGACTGAAGCTTTCTTT

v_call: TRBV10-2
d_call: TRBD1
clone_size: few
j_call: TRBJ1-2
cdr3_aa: CASSRQGGASGYTF
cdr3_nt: TGCGCCAGCAGTCGACAGGGGGGAGCGTCTGGCTACACCTTC

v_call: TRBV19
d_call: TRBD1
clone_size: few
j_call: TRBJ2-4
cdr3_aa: CASRGQGAAKNIQYF
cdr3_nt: TGTGCCAGTAGGGGACAGGGGGCGGCCAAAAACATTCAGTACTTC

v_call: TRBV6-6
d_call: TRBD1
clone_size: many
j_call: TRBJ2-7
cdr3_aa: CASNPQTGWYYEQYF
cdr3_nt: TGTGCCAGCAATCCACAGACAGGGTGGTACTACGAGCAGTACTTC